The 10 T cell receptor beta chains below were found in one sample sequenced in a study of OX40 agonist ivuxolimab in advanced cancers. Assay: immunoSEQ multiplex PCR; the TCRdb copy retains only in-frame clones and omits some. The sample includes about 99,000 clones, around 95% of them seen just once. This sample comprised CD4+ or CD8+ T cells sorted from blood, obtained in a trial of the OX40 agonist ivuxolimab. These receptors were taken from an adult with an advanced solid tumor such as melanoma, head and neck, liver or kidney cancer.

In its sample, this clone was seen a few times. The V and J genes are TRBV6-5 and TRBJ1-5; D is possibly TRBD1 (5 bases). In germline, CDR1 is MNHEY, CDR2 SVGAGI. The length of the CDR3 is 15 residues. Trimming left V 6 bases short and J 3 bases short, with 15 bases between. The CDR3 DNA follows: TGTGCCAGCAGCAACTCAGACAGCCTCAATCAGCCCCAGCATTTT. The encoded protein is CASSNSDSLNQPQHF.

This chain uses TRBV13 with TRBJ2-7, with TRBD2 identical over 13 bases. The CDR3 sequence is 15 residues long. J was trimmed by 3 bases and V by 5 bases; bases with no gene match: 4. CDR1 is PRHDT, CDR2 FYEKMQ, per germline (reference sequence). CDR3 sequence: CASSPRTSGSYEQYF. Written as DNA, the CDR3 is TGTGCCAGCAGCCCTAGGACTAGCGGGAGCTACGAGCAGTACTTC.

V usage is TRBV27 and J usage is TRBJ1-2, with TRBD1 matching 8 bases. There are 14 residues in the CDR3. J gave up 6 bases and V 2 bases, and 5 bases lay outside the gene matches. The V gene's germline CDR1 is MNHEY and CDR2 SMNVEV (reference sequence). CDR3 bases: TGTGCCAGCAGTTTAGCAGGGGGCTTCCATGGCTACACCTTC. It encodes CASSLAGGFHGYTF.

The chain is built from TRBV27 and TRBJ2-7; D is possibly TRBD2 (7 bases). V lost 3 bases and J 2 bases, leaving 11 bases between the germline ends. The CDR3 consists of 14 residues. CDR1 and CDR2 (germline): MNHEY, SMNVEV (reference sequence). The CDR3 DNA reads TGTGCCAGCAGTTTTGGGGGGGCGGCCTACGAGCAGTACTTC. It translates to CASSFGGAAYEQYF.

This chain uses TRBV5-6 with TRBJ2-7, with TRBD1 as a possible D gene (6 bases). V lost 1 base and J lost 5, with 13 bases in between. This CDR3 has 14 residues. Germline CDR1 is SGHDT and CDR2 is YYEEEE. The CDR3 region has the DNA TGTGCCAGCAGCTTGATCACAGGGATGGACGAGCAGTACTTC. Translating gives CASSLITGMDEQYF. The variable domain in full, with the rest retrieved from reference TRBV5-6 and TRBJ2-7, is DAGVTQSPTHLIKTRGQQVTLRCSPKSGHDTVSWYQQALGQGPQFIFQYYEEEERQRGNFPDRFSGHQFPNYSSELNVNALLLGDSALYLCASSLITGMDEQYFGPGTRLTVT.

In the case of this clone: Different DNA sequences within this sample yield the same CDR3. The chain uses TRBV6-5 and TRBJ2-5; D is unclear. Per the germline V gene, CDR1 is MNHEY and CDR2 is SVGAGI. Between the trimmed V and J ends, which lost 6 bases and 1 base, there was a span of 9 bases. CDR3 length: 13 amino acids. CDR3 sequence: CASSPGSQETQYF. CDR3 coding DNA: TGTGCCAGCAGCCCGGGCTCCCAAGAGACCCAGTACTTC.

The gene calls are TRBV12-5 and TRBJ2-1; 10 positions match TRBD2. The germline V gene has CDR1 LGHNT and CDR2 FRNRAP. This CDR3 spans 15 amino acids. Trimming at V came to 5 bases and at J to 7 bases, leaving 8 bases not matched to a gene. The CDR3 reads CASGPGTSETNEQFF. The CDR3 DNA is TGTGCTAGTGGTCCCGGGACTAGCGAAACGAATGAGCAGTTCTTC.

The rearrangement joins TRBV27 to TRBJ2-7, with D possibly matching TRBD2 (5 bases). Germline values: CDR1 MNHEY, CDR2 SMNVEV (reference sequence). The CDR3 is 13 amino acids. V was trimmed by 3 bases and J by 3 bases, leaving 9 bases between them. The chain's CDR3 is CASSFPGDYEQYF. As DNA, the CDR3 is TGTGCCAGCAGTTTCCCCGGGGACTACGAGCAGTACTTC.

The chain's CDR3 is CASSLSPVSGGATDTQYF. The CDR3, as DNA: TGTGCCAGCAGTTTATCACCGGTAAGCGGGGGAGCCACAGATACGCAGTATTTT. The chain has TRBV27 and TRBJ2-3; the match to TRBD2 covers 8 bases. CDR1 MNHEY and CDR2 SMNVEV come from the germline V gene (reference sequence). The CDR3 is made up of 18 amino acids. V lost 0 bases and J lost 2; bases outside the gene matches: 10.

The chain carries TRBV19 and TRBJ2-7; D gene unclear. CDR1 and CDR2 from the germline V gene are LNHDA and SQIVND (reference sequence). Trimming cost V 3 bases and J 1 base, with 10 bases left between them. The CDR3 totals 14 residues. The CDR3 reads CASSMVQNSYEQYF. CDR3 sequence (DNA): TGTGCCAGTAGTATGGTTCAGAATTCCTACGAGCAGTACTTC.